This T cell receptor beta chain was captured in a study of blood T cell repertoires in COVID-19. Looking at the study overall: The origin of the acute and convalescent COVID-19 samples was the United States, Italy and Spain.

Assay: immunoSEQ multiplex PCR; the TCRdb copy retains only in-frame clones and omits some. Found here are about 40,000 clones, approximately 90% of them singletons; the top ten hold 20%. CDR1 is LGHNT and CDR2 is FRNRAP in the germline V gene. V was pared by 6 bases and J by 5 bases, with 16 bases between. The CDR3 has 14 residues. This sequence joins TRBV12-5 and TRBJ2-5, with D possibly matching TRBD2 (6 bases). Specimen: peripheral blood. The TCR was taken from a man between 60 and 75 years old with acute or convalescent COVID-19. The CDR3 DNA is TGTGCTAGTGGGCCCCTGACTAGACCGGAGACCCAGTACTTC. It translates to CASGPLTRPETQYF.